This entry lists 12 T cell receptor beta chains sequenced from one sample in a study of blood T cell repertoires in COVID-19. Repertoires were generated with immunoSEQ multiplex PCR, while TCRdb's copy carries only in-frame clones and drops some. The data show tens of thousands of clones, roughly 85% seen once. Sample: peripheral blood. The receptors derive from a human donor in a cohort sampled during active COVID-19.

The CDR3 nucleotides are TGTGCCAGCAGCTTGGCTCAGGGGGCGTACAATGAGCAGTTCTTC. Amino acid sequence: CASSLAQGAYNEQFF. V and J are TRBV5-4 and TRBJ2-1; 8 bases match TRBD1. Germline V lookup: CDR1 SGHNT, CDR2 YYREEE (reference sequence). The CDR3 runs 15 residues. Unmatched junction bases numbered 3, after V lost 0 bases and J lost 4 bases.

The rearrangement links TRBV19 to TRBJ1-2; 9 nucleotides align to TRBD1. The CDR3 extends over 13 amino acids. The junction had 5 bases not matched to a gene; V was cut back by 7 bases and J by 5 bases. Germline loops: CDR1 LNHDA, CDR2 SQIVND (reference sequence). CDR3 coding DNA: TGTGCCAGTAAACAGGGGGCCTGGTATGGCTACACCTTC. It yields the protein CASKQGAWYGYTF.

The chain employs TRBV19 and TRBJ2-5; maybe TRBD1 (6 bases). The CDR3 totals 13 residues. V was cut by 8 bases and J by 4 bases, with 14 bases left in between. Germline lookup yields CDR1 LNHDA and CDR2 SQIVND (reference sequence). The CDR3 DNA follows: TGTGCCAGTGAGGGGGTAATCGGAGAGACCCAGTACTTC. It codes for CASEGVIGETQYF.

The chain combines TRBV14 with TRBJ2-1; TRBD2 aligns across 8 bases. This CDR3 is 13 amino acids long. V lost 3 bases and J lost 12; bases outside the gene matches: 7. Per the germline V gene, CDR1 is SGHDN and CDR2 is FVKESK. The CDR3 coding sequence is TGTGCCAGCAGCCAGACCCATGCGGGGGGGCAGTTCTTC. The encoded protein is CASSQTHAGGQFF. The complete variable domain, with remaining parts taken from reference TRBV14 and TRBJ2-1, reads EAGVTQFPSHSVIEKGQTVTLRCDPISGHDNLYWYRRVMGKEIKFLLHFVKESKQDESGMPNNRFLAERTGGTYSTLKVQPAELEDSGVYFCASSQTHAGGQFFGPGTRLTVL.

The chain recombines TRBV24-1 with TRBJ2-3; weak D call: TRBD1 (6 bases). CDR1 and CDR2 from the germline V gene are KGHDR and SFDVKD. The length of the CDR3 is 16 residues. V was trimmed by 0 bases and J by 5 bases, leaving 14 bases between them. Written as DNA, the CDR3 is TGTGCCACCAGTGATTTGGGACCGACAGGAGAAGATACGCAGTATTTT. Translation: CATSDLGPTGEDTQYF.

This chain uses TRBV6-5 with TRBJ2-3; TRBD2 is a possible D gene (5 bases). The V gene's germline CDR1 is MNHEY and CDR2 SVGAGI. The V end lost 4 bases, the J end lost 5 bases, and 13 bases lay between the germline ends. The CDR3 runs to 14 residues. The CDR3 DNA reads as TGTGCCAGCAGTTCCCAACCCCGGGGAGATACGCAGTATTTT. Translated: CASSSQPRGDTQYF.

This sequence joins TRBV5-1 and TRBJ2-7, with TRBD1 matching over 7 bases. Germline V gene data show CDR1 as SGHRS and CDR2 as YFSETQ. V lost 0 bases to trimming and J lost 2 bases; unmatched junction nucleotides: 8. This CDR3 is 16 amino acids long. CDR3 region: CASSLAPGQGAYEQYF. CDR3 nucleotides: TGCGCCAGCAGCTTGGCCCCCGGGCAGGGGGCCTACGAGCAGTACTTC.

The chain combines TRBV11-2 with TRBJ1-5, with a weak D call TRBD1 (5 bases). The V gene's germline CDR1 is SGHAT and CDR2 FQNNGV. Trimming cost V 4 bases and J 4 bases, with 14 bases left between them. CDR3 length: 15 amino acids. The CDR3 bases are TGTGCCAGCAGCTATTCGGGGGTTGGGAATCAGCCCCAGCATTTT. The encoded protein is CASSYSGVGNQPQHF.

The chain carries TRBV5-4 and TRBJ2-2; 8 bases match TRBD2. CDR1 and CDR2 (germline): SGHNT, YYREEE (reference sequence). J lost 2 bases, V lost 5 bases, and 5 bases had no gene match. This CDR3 comprises 15 residues. Here the CDR3 DNA reads TGTGCCAGCAGACTGAGCGGGGGCAACACCGGGGAGCTGTTTTTT. This sequence encodes CASRLSGGNTGELFF. The full variable domain, with the rest looked up from reference TRBV5-4 and TRBJ2-2, is ETGVTQSPTHLIKTRGQQVTLRCSSQSGHNTVSWYQQALGQGPQFIFQYYREEENGRGNFPPRFSGLQFPNYSSELNVNALELDDSALYLCASRLSGGNTGELFFGEGSRLTVL.

The gene calls are TRBV7-9 and TRBJ2-2, with 10 nucleotides matching TRBD2. Per germline, CDR1 SEHNR and CDR2 FQNEAQ (reference sequence). The CDR3 extends over 19 amino acids. Unmatched junction bases numbered 12, after V lost 5 bases and J lost 0 bases. The CDR3 spells CASSPRLAGATANTGELFF. The CDR3, as DNA: TGTGCCAGCAGCCCCCGCCTAGCGGGGGCGACAGCGAACACCGGGGAGCTGTTTTTT.

The rearrangement joins TRBV7-3 to TRBJ1-1; 8 nucleotides align to TRBD1. CDR1 SGHTA and CDR2 FQGTGA come from the germline V gene. The CDR3 has 14 residues. V shed 5 bases, J shed 3 bases, and the junction held 5 bases outside the gene matches. The CDR3 nucleotides read TGTGCCAGCAGCGCGACAGGGGCCGACACTGAAGCTTTCTTT. Its protein is CASSATGADTEAFF.

V and J are TRBV29-1 and TRBJ2-7, with D possibly matching TRBD2 (5 bases). V was pared by 4 bases and J by 3 bases, with 13 bases between. The CDR3 extends over 13 amino acids. CDR1 and CDR2 (germline): SQVTM, ANQGSEA. The chain's CDR3 is CSVVRESRYEQYF. The CDR3 coding sequence is TGCAGCGTTGTTAGGGAGTCTCGCTACGAGCAGTACTTC.